This T cell receptor beta chain was recorded in a study of cytomegalovirus exposure and HLA in healthy donors. Study findings and constraints: While the bulk of TCR sequences proved rare, some public TCRs turned up in many donors. Several top significant clusters appeared, in a later analysis, to be linked to common viral pathogens.

Each donor was nominally healthy when sampled (though unrecorded immune exposures were likely). V lost 0 bases to trimming and J lost 3 bases, with 9 bases between them. Per the germline V gene, CDR1 is SGHRS and CDR2 is YFSETQ. This CDR3 is built from 14 residues. Comment on this clone: Its antigen remains unidentified.

Both 60 Vbeta primers and 13 Jbeta primers went into the PCR. Sequencing used immunoSEQ multiplex PCR; TCRdb keeps in-frame clones, though not all of them. The sample holds under 150,000 clones, around 85% seen once. Sequenced: PBMCs. This sequence was found in a woman under 40 in good health and CMV-seropositive. The chain carries TRBV5-1 and TRBJ1-1; D remains ambiguous. The CDR3 protein is CASSLGAEYTEAFF. The DNA of the CDR3 is TGCGCCAGCAGCTTGGGAGCGGAGTACACTGAAGCTTTCTTT.